A single sample is the source of the 23 T cell receptor beta chains below, sequenced in a study of blood T cell repertoires in COVID-19. The method was immunoSEQ multiplex PCR; TCRdb's version includes in-frame clones alone and lacks a portion of them. The sample has around 190,000 clones, 70% to 90% seen once; the top ten hold roughly 4.5%. The sequencing sample was made of peripheral blood. These receptors originate from a woman older than 75 with acute or convalescent COVID-19.

The J gene is TRBJ1-3, the V gene TRBV18, with a weak D call TRBD1 (5 bases). From germline, CDR1 is KGHSH and CDR2 LQKENI. The CDR3 length is 15 residues. The V end was cut by 3 bases, the J end by 0 bases, with 9 bases between. The CDR3 region has the DNA TGTGCCAGCTCACCCTCGACAGCCTCTGGAAACACCATATATTTT. It encodes CASSPSTASGNTIYF.

The chain employs TRBV19 and TRBJ2-3; 8 bases map to TRBD2. V shed 7 bases, J shed 5 bases, and the junction held 8 bases outside the gene matches. CDR1 and CDR2 from the germline V gene are LNHDA and SQIVND (reference sequence). The CDR3 is 14 residues long. This CDR3 is CASKVGAGEDTQYF. Written as DNA, the CDR3 is TGTGCCAGTAAGGTGGGAGCGGGAGAAGATACGCAGTATTTT.

The chain is built from TRBV7-9 and TRBJ2-1, with 9 bases matching TRBD2. Trimming removed 6 bases from V and 5 bases from J; junction bases left unmatched: 8. CDR1 is SEHNR and CDR2 is FQNEAQ in the germline V gene (reference sequence). This CDR3 comprises 15 residues. CDR3 nucleotides: TGTGCCAGCAGTTCGACTAGCGGCCCCAACAATGAGCAGTTCTTC. Amino acids: CASSSTSGPNNEQFF.

This rearrangement joins TRBV28 to TRBJ1-1, with D possibly matching TRBD1 (5 bases). CDR1 and CDR2 from the germline V gene are MDHEN and SYDVKM. The CDR3 has 14 residues. V was pared by 4 bases and J by 0 bases, with 9 bases between. The CDR3 DNA reads TGTGCCAGCAGTTGGCAGGGTTTGAACACTGAAGCTTTCTTT. As protein: CASSWQGLNTEAFF.

This clone came up once. The V and J genes are TRBV7-2 and TRBJ2-5; no definite D call. The CDR3 has 13 residues. The germline CDR1 and CDR2 sequences are SGHTA and FQGNSA. Between the trimmed V and J ends, which lost 5 bases and 0 bases, there was a span of 7 bases. The CDR3 DNA reads TGTGCCAGCAGCATTGAGTACCAAGAGACCCAGTACTTC. Amino acid sequence: CASSIEYQETQYF.

CDR3 bases: TGTGCCAGCAGTTACCCCGACTACTCCTACGAGCAGTACTTC. Translating it yields CASSYPDYSYEQYF. V and J are TRBV6-2 or TRBV6-3 and TRBJ2-7; possibly TRBD2 for D (5 bases). CDR1 is MNHEY and CDR2 is SVGEGT in the germline V gene. Trimming pared 2 bases from V and 0 bases from J, leaving 8 bases between. The CDR3 is 14 amino acids.

This clone occurred a few times. This chain connects TRBV4-2 to TRBJ2-7; 9 nucleotides align to TRBD2. Trimming took 0 bases from V and 2 from J; bases not matched to a gene: 2. Germline CDR1 LGHNA, CDR2 YNFKEQ. This CDR3 has 15 amino acids. The CDR3 nucleotides are TGTGCCAGCAGCCAAGAAGGCGGGAGGGCCTACGAGCAGTACTTC. The encoded protein is CASSQEGGRAYEQYF.

The chain is built from TRBV12-3 or TRBV12-4 and TRBJ1-6; 7 bases are a match to TRBD1. There are 13 residues in the CDR3. The J segment lost 13 bases and the V segment lost 1 base, leaving 4 bases of the junction unmatched. CDR3 coding DNA: TGTGCCAGCAGTTTAGGGGACAGTAAGCCCCTCCACTTT. Its translation is CASSLGDSKPLHF.

V usage is TRBV2 and J usage is TRBJ1-2; a weak D match, TRBD1 (6 bases). V was trimmed by 7 bases and J by 8 bases, leaving 29 bases between them. CDR1 and CDR2 from the germline V gene are SNHLY and FYNNEI. This CDR3 contains 17 residues. The CDR3 reads CASNPPGPGQTISGYTF. As DNA, the CDR3 is TGTGCCAGCAATCCGCCTGGGCCCGGACAGACGATATCAGGCTACACCTTC.

Here the CDR3 DNA reads TGTGCCAGCAGTAAGGAGACAGGGCATCCTGAAAAACTGTTTTTT. It codes for CASSKETGHPEKLFF. The rearrangement uses TRBV27 and TRBJ1-4; 7 bases fit TRBD1. J was trimmed by 7 bases and V by 5 bases; bases with no gene match: 10. The CDR3 length is 15 residues. Germline CDR1 reads MNHEY; CDR2 reads SMNVEV (reference sequence).

The chain has TRBV20-1 and TRBJ2-7, with D hard to call. This CDR3 contains 15 residues. Between the trimmed V and J ends, which lost 3 bases and 2 bases, there was a span of 17 bases. CDR1 and CDR2 (germline): DFQATT, SNEGSKA (reference sequence). The CDR3 protein is CSASYGAHPPYEQYF. CDR3 DNA sequence: TGCAGTGCTAGTTATGGTGCGCATCCACCCTACGAGCAGTACTTC.

The chain has TRBV28 and TRBJ1-4, with 9 positions matching TRBD1. The CDR3 covers 15 residues. The junction had 8 bases not matched to a gene; V was cut back by 6 bases and J by 6 bases. Looked up from germline, CDR1 is MDHEN and CDR2 is SYDVKM. CDR3: CASSRGTGTYEKLFF. In DNA, the CDR3 is TGTGCCAGCAGCCGGGGGACAGGGACCTATGAAAAACTGTTTTTT.

The chain links TRBV6-5 to TRBJ1-1; 8 bases match TRBD1. The CDR3 consists of 12 residues. CDR1 and CDR2 (germline): MNHEY, SVGAGI. Losses at the gene ends were 8 bases for V and 5 bases for J; bases not matched to a gene: 4. The CDR3 DNA follows: TGTGCCAGCCGACAGGGGTGGACTGAAGCTTTCTTT. Its translation is CASRQGWTEAFF.

CDR3 bases: TGTGCCAGCAGTACCCCGGAGGGGGGGCGAAATACGCAGTATTTT. Translated: CASSTPEGGRNTQYF. The chain links TRBV6-2 or TRBV6-3 to TRBJ2-3; perhaps TRBD2 as D (7 bases). The CDR3 length is 15 residues. Trimming removed 5 bases at V and 7 bases at J, with 19 bases between. CDR1 and CDR2 (germline): MNHEY, SVGEGT.

This rearrangement joins TRBV28 to TRBJ1-5, with D possibly being TRBD1 (6 bases). The CDR3 is 15 residues long. Deletions cut 3 bases from V and 2 bases from J, with 11 bases between. CDR1 is MDHEN, CDR2 SYDVKM, per germline. The CDR3 DNA reads as TGTGCCAGCAGTTTTAGGGGGACGGGCAATCAGCCCCAGCATTTT. This codes for CASSFRGTGNQPQHF.

This chain connects TRBV6-5 to TRBJ2-1, with D possibly TRBD2 on 6 matching bases. Per germline, CDR1 MNHEY and CDR2 SVGAGI. The length of the CDR3 is 14 residues. Trimming removed 4 bases from V and 6 bases from J, with 13 bases in between. The CDR3 spells CASSSGGKSNEQFF. CDR3 in DNA: TGTGCCAGCAGTTCCGGGGGTAAGAGCAATGAGCAGTTCTTC.

The rearrangement joins TRBV7-2 to TRBJ2-1; 7 bases agree with TRBD2. The CDR3 totals 15 residues. Germline V gene lookup returns CDR1 SGHTA and CDR2 FQGNSA. Trimming cost V 1 base and J 4 bases; bases outside gene matches: 4. CDR3 sequence: CASSLGGGGYNEQFF. In DNA, the CDR3 is TGTGCCAGCAGCTTAGGAGGCGGGGGTTACAATGAGCAGTTCTTC.

This chain connects TRBV2 to TRBJ1-1; maybe TRBD1 (6 bases). The CDR3 spans 15 residues. The ends were cut back, 3 bases at V and 4 bases at J, with 15 bases in the middle. In germline, CDR1 is SNHLY, CDR2 FYNNEI. The CDR3 protein is CASSEGPGARTEAFF. The CDR3 bases are TGTGCCAGCAGTGAGGGCCCAGGGGCTCGCACTGAAGCTTTCTTT.

J is TRBJ2-7 and V is TRBV7-2; D gene uncertain. The CDR3 is 13 amino acids. Germline-derived CDR1 and CDR2 are SGHTA and FQGNSA. Trimming left V 5 bases short and J 4 bases short, with 12 bases between. The CDR3 bases are TGTGCCAGCAGCAGCCAGAGAGGTTACGAGCAGTACTTC. Its translation: CASSSQRGYEQYF.

This clone was counted between two and nine times. The J gene is TRBJ1-2, the V gene TRBV14; maybe TRBD1 (5 bases). Germline V gene sequence: CDR1 SGHDN, CDR2 FVKESK. The CDR3 length is 13 residues. Trimming left V 4 bases short and J 2 bases short, with 8 bases between. DNA of the CDR3: TGTGCCAGCAGCCTACAGGAAAACTATGGCTACACCTTC. It yields the protein CASSLQENYGYTF.

This clone was detected a few times. V gene TRBV7-2 combines with J gene TRBJ2-3; TRBD2 might be the D (6 bases). There are 16 residues in the CDR3. The germline V gene encodes CDR1 SGHTA and CDR2 FQGNSA. Trimming stripped 1 base from V and 0 bases from J, with 11 bases between. The DNA of the CDR3 is TGTGCCAGCAGCTTAGTAGGGACTTCTAGCACAGATACGCAGTATTTT. It encodes CASSLVGTSSTDTQYF.

The chain joins TRBV11-2 to TRBJ2-2; 10 positions agree with TRBD2. The CDR3 length is 19 residues. CDR1 SGHAT and CDR2 FQNNGV come from the germline V gene. J lost 4 bases, V lost 3 bases, and 14 bases had no gene match. This chain's CDR3 is CASSFKLAGAGYRTGELFF. CDR3 DNA sequence: TGTGCCAGCAGCTTTAAGCTAGCGGGAGCAGGGTATCGCACCGGGGAGCTGTTTTTT.

The chain combines TRBV19 with TRBJ2-1, with 7 bases matching TRBD2. CDR1 is LNHDA and CDR2 is SQIVND in the germline V gene (reference sequence). J lost 2 bases, V lost 3 bases, and 4 bases had no gene match. The CDR3 consists of 15 residues. The CDR3 reads CASSMRLAPYNEQFF. CDR3 DNA sequence: TGTGCCAGTAGTATGAGACTAGCCCCCTACAATGAGCAGTTCTTC.